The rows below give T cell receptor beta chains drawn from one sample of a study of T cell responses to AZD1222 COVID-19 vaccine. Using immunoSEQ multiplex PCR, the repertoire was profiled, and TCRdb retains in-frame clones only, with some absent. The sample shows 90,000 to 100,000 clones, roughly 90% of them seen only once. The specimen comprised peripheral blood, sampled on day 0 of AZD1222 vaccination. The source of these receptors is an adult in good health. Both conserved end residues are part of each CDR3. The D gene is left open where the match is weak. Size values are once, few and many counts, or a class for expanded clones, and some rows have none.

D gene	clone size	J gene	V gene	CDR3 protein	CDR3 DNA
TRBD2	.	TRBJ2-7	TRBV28	CASSSPGTSGSYEQYF	TGTGCCAGCAGTTCCCCTGGGACTAGCGGTAGCTACGAGCAGTACTTC
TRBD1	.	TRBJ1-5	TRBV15	CATSSTGVYQPQHF	TGTGCCACCAGCAGCACAGGGGTGTATCAGCCCCAGCATTTT
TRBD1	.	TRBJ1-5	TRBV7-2	CASSGRTGGLSQPQHF	TGTGCCAGCAGCGGCCGGACAGGGGGCTTAAGTCAGCCCCAGCATTTT
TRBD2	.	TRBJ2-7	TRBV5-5	CASSLGLAGAYEQYF	TGTGCCAGCAGCTTGGGACTAGCGGGGGCCTACGAGCAGTACTTC
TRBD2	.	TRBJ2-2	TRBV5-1	CASKDRAGGEELFF	TGCGCCAGCAAGGACCGGGCCGGGGGGGAGGAGCTGTTTTTT
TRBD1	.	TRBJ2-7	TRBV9	CASSVGPGGYEQYF	TGTGCCAGCAGCGTAGGCCCAGGGGGCTACGAGCAGTACTTC
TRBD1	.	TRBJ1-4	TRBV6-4	CASSPDRDSEKLFF	TGTGCCAGCAGCCCCGACAGGGACTCTGAAAAACTGTTTTTT
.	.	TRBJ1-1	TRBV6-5	CASSYSGLMNTEAFF	TGTGCCAGCAGTTACTCCGGCCTCATGAACACTGAAGCTTTCTTT
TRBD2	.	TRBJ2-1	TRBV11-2	CASSLLAGPYNEQFF	TGTGCCAGCAGCTTACTAGCGGGACCCTACAATGAGCAGTTCTTC
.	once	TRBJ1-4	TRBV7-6	CASSLGGYATNEKLFF	TGTGCCAGCAGCTTAGGGGGTTATGCAACTAATGAAAAACTGTTTTTT
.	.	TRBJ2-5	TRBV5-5	CASSSGQIQETQYF	TGTGCCAGCAGCTCCGGACAGATCCAAGAGACCCAGTACTTC
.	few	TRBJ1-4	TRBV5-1	CASSFSATNEKLFF	TGCGCCAGCAGCTTTTCTGCAACTAATGAAAAACTGTTTTTT